This is a list of T cell receptor beta chains from one sample in a study of blood T cell repertoires in COVID-19. Clones were read by immunoSEQ multiplex PCR, and TCRdb kept only the in-frame ones, dropping some. The repertoire holds over 150,000 clones, under 85% seen once, with around 7.3% in the top ten. The sequenced material came from peripheral blood. These receptors were collected from a woman in her 70s with COVID-19, enrolled during active disease. Each CDR3 is given with its conserved first and last residue. The D gene is left open where the match is weak. Clone size is shown for a subset of rows, as once, few, many or a class of expanded clone.

D gene: -; CDR3 length: 13; V gene: TRBV10-3; J gene: TRBJ1-1; clone size: -; CDR3 DNA: TGTGCCATCAGTAGTACAGCGAACACTGAAGCTTTCTTT; CDR3 protein: CAISSTANTEAFF
D gene: -; CDR3 length: 17; V gene: TRBV9; J gene: TRBJ2-2; clone size: -; CDR3 DNA: TGTGCCAGCCGCGTACTTGGAGGGGGGGTGAACACCGGGGAGCTGTTTTTT; CDR3 protein: CASRVLGGGVNTGELFF
D gene: TRBD1; CDR3 length: 14; V gene: TRBV9; J gene: TRBJ1-2; clone size: -; CDR3 DNA: TGTGCCAGCAGCCCCCGGGACAGCCCCTATGGCTACACCTTC; CDR3 protein: CASSPRDSPYGYTF
D gene: TRBD2; CDR3 length: 17; V gene: TRBV6-2/TRBV6-3; J gene: TRBJ2-2; clone size: -; CDR3 DNA: TGTGCCAGCACCTACTCGACTAGCGGGTCGAACACCGGGGAGCTGTTTTTT; CDR3 protein: CASTYSTSGSNTGELFF
D gene: -; CDR3 length: 15; V gene: TRBV2; J gene: TRBJ1-5; clone size: once; CDR3 DNA: TGTGCCAGCAGTGAAAGGGGTTTAAGCAATCAGCCCCAGCATTTT; CDR3 protein: CASSERGLSNQPQHF
D gene: -; CDR3 length: 15; V gene: TRBV3-1/TRBV3-2; J gene: TRBJ2-1; clone size: -; CDR3 DNA: TGTGCCAGCAGCTTACTCGTGGGCCGGAACAATGAGCAGTTCTTC; CDR3 protein: CASSLLVGRNNEQFF
D gene: TRBD1; CDR3 length: 17; V gene: TRBV27; J gene: TRBJ2-7; clone size: once; CDR3 DNA: TGTGCCAGCAAGGGACAGGGGGCAATGGATTATTCCTACGAGCAGTACTTC; CDR3 protein: CASKGQGAMDYSYEQYF
D gene: TRBD2; CDR3 length: 15; V gene: TRBV28; J gene: TRBJ2-3; clone size: -; CDR3 DNA: TGTGCCAGCAGTTTGGCGGGAGGTTCCACAGATACGCAGTATTTT; CDR3 protein: CASSLAGGSTDTQYF
D gene: TRBD2; CDR3 length: 23; V gene: TRBV3-1/TRBV3-2; J gene: TRBJ2-3; clone size: -; CDR3 DNA: TGTGCCAGCAGCCAAGATATGTTGGGTGGGAGTTTGGAGCGGGAGAACTTCACAGATACGCAGTATTTT; CDR3 protein: CASSQDMLGGSLERENFTDTQYF
D gene: -; CDR3 length: 15; V gene: TRBV7-2; J gene: TRBJ1-3; clone size: -; CDR3 DNA: TGTGCCAGCAGCTTAGAGGGTAGCGGCGTAAGGACCATATATTTT; CDR3 protein: CASSLEGSGVRTIYF
D gene: TRBD2; CDR3 length: 15; V gene: TRBV3-1/TRBV3-2; J gene: TRBJ2-3; clone size: -; CDR3 DNA: TGTGCCAGCAGCCAAGATTGGACTAGCGGGAGTGCGCAGTATTTT; CDR3 protein: CASSQDWTSGSAQYF
D gene: TRBD1; CDR3 length: 16; V gene: TRBV13; J gene: TRBJ2-3; clone size: -; CDR3 DNA: TGTGCCAGCAGCCTTCGAAAAACAGGGGTGACAGATACGCAGTATTTT; CDR3 protein: CASSLRKTGVTDTQYF
D gene: -; CDR3 length: 14; V gene: TRBV18; J gene: TRBJ1-1; clone size: once; CDR3 DNA: TGTGCCAGCTCACCTAACCAGGGGAACACTGAAGCTTTCTTT; CDR3 protein: CASSPNQGNTEAFF
D gene: -; CDR3 length: 14; V gene: TRBV11-2; J gene: TRBJ1-1; clone size: few; CDR3 DNA: TGTGCCAGCAGCCTCGAGGTCGGGGGCACTGAAGCTTTCTTT; CDR3 protein: CASSLEVGGTEAFF
D gene: TRBD2; CDR3 length: 16; V gene: TRBV7-2; J gene: TRBJ2-2; clone size: -; CDR3 DNA: TGTGCCAGCAGCCCGAGGACTAGCGGGAGCAGTGGGGAGCTGTTTTTT; CDR3 protein: CASSPRTSGSSGELFF
D gene: -; CDR3 length: 13; V gene: TRBV18; J gene: TRBJ1-1; clone size: once; CDR3 DNA: TGTGCCAGCTCACCATCTCTGAACACTGAAGCTTTCTTT; CDR3 protein: CASSPSLNTEAFF
D gene: TRBD1; CDR3 length: 14; V gene: TRBV29-1; J gene: TRBJ2-3; clone size: -; CDR3 DNA: TGCAGCGTGGGGGACAGGTACCTCACAGATACGCAGTATTTT; CDR3 protein: CSVGDRYLTDTQYF